This record concerns one T cell receptor (beta chain) sequence. Its antigen is undetermined. The germline gives CDR1 MNHEY, CDR2 SMNVEV (reference sequence). The CDR3 is 15 amino acids. V shed 2 bases and J shed 1 base, with 11 bases lying between them. The data belong to a study of shared clonotypes between healthy human individuals. As for the study in general: Per donor, three plates held CD4 naive cells, three held CD4 memory, two held CD8 naive and one held CD8 memory. General observations from the study: The generation probabilities recorded for non-shared clonotypes fell below those of clonotypes shared by all four donors.

Generated by immunoSEQ multiplex PCR, the TCRdb table keeps only in-frame clones and is missing some. Of some 1 million clones in the sample, about 80% are singletons; the top ten hold roughly 1.4%. The study drew its donors from healthy HIV-negative adults without recent acute infections or vaccinations. The receptor was derived from a man aged 18 to 30 in good health. Sequencing was carried out using memory CD4+ T cells sorted from blood. Subset of the sample: CD45RA-negative fraction. The rearrangement links TRBV27 to TRBJ1-1, with D tentatively TRBD1 (5 bases). CDR3 nucleotides: TGTGCCAGCAGTTTAATGTCGGGGGGGAACACTGAAGCTTTCTTT. Translation: CASSLMSGGNTEAFF.